This T cell receptor (beta chain) was captured in a study of OX40 agonist ivuxolimab in advanced cancers. Across the study: In this trial design, patients received ivuxolimab intravenously at 0.01 to 10 mg/kg every 2 weeks. Notes on the study in general: Among T cells, CD8+ cells averaged more expanded clones than CD4+ cells.

About this clone itself: The antigen remains undetermined.

The repertoire was sequenced with immunoSEQ multiplex PCR; TCRdb's copy has only in-frame clones and lacks some. This sample carries 60,000 to 70,000 clones, roughly 85% of them seen once, and the ten largest clones take under 1.5%. The origin of this receptor is an adult with an advanced solid tumor such as melanoma, head and neck, liver or kidney cancer. The material was CD4+ or CD8+ T cells sorted from blood, obtained in a trial of the OX40 agonist ivuxolimab.

The CDR3, as DNA: TGTGCCAGCTCACCACTCAGTGAGTCCTACAATGAGCAGTTCTTC. It codes for CASSPLSESYNEQFF. The rearrangement joins TRBV18 to TRBJ2-1; D gene ambiguous. The V end lost 1 base, the J end lost 1 base, and 8 bases lay between the germline ends. This CDR3 spans 15 amino acids. Germline CDR1 is KGHSH and CDR2 is LQKENI.